A selection of T cell receptor beta chains follows, all from one sample in a study of cytomegalovirus exposure and HLA in healthy donors. Using immunoSEQ multiplex PCR, the repertoire was profiled, and TCRdb retains in-frame clones only, with some absent. The profile shows roughly 130,000 clones, 88% of them singletons. Sequencing was done on a sample of PBMCs. The source of these receptors is a man younger than 40 in good health and CMV-seronegative. The CDR3 runs from the conserved cysteine through the conserved F or W. The D gene is left open where the match is weak. Clone size is shown for a subset of rows, as once, few, many or a class of expanded clone.

d_call j_call v_call clone_size cdr3_nt cdr3_aa
TRBD2 TRBJ2-7 TRBV4-1 NA TGCGCCAGCAGGGAAGCGGGAGGCTACGAGCAGTACTTC CASREAGGYEQYF
NA TRBJ2-1 TRBV20-1 once TGCAGTCGAGGGGGAGTGAATGAGCAGTTCTTC CSRGGVNEQFF
NA TRBJ1-4 TRBV7-6 NA TGTGCCAGCAGCTTAAGGGGTGGGGAAAAACTGTTTTTT CASSLRGGEKLFF
NA TRBJ1-4 TRBV2 once TGTGCCAGCGGGGGGGAATATGAAAAACTGTTTTTT CASGGEYEKLFF
TRBD2 TRBJ2-2 TRBV9 NA TGTGCCAGCAGCGTAGCTCCCGGGACTAGCGGGAACACCGGGGAGCTGTTTTTT CASSVAPGTSGNTGELFF
TRBD1 TRBJ1-2 TRBV4-1 NA TGCGCCAGCAGCCAACCCCAGAGGGAGACAGGGGGCTTGTCGGGAGGCTACACCTTC CASSQPQRETGGLSGGYTF
TRBD2 TRBJ2-3 TRBV5-1 NA TGCGCCAGCAGCCCCAGGGCAGCGGGAGAAGTAGATACGCAGTATTTT CASSPRAAGEVDTQYF
TRBD1 TRBJ1-3 TRBV7-2 NA TGTGCCAGCAGCTTAGGTGGACAGGGCCGAAACACCATATATTTT CASSLGGQGRNTIYF
NA TRBJ1-2 TRBV5-6 NA TGTGCCAGCAGCTTGGTAGGGGAGGGCTATGGCTACACCTTC CASSLVGEGYGYTF
TRBD1 TRBJ2-4 TRBV29-1 NA TGCAGCGTTGAAGTCTACGGACAGGGCAAAAACATTCAGTACTTC CSVEVYGQGKNIQYF
NA TRBJ1-3 TRBV11-2 NA TGTGCCAGCAGCGCCCTGGGGACATCCGGAAACACCATATATTTT CASSALGTSGNTIYF
TRBD2 TRBJ2-1 TRBV4-3 NA TGCGCCAGCAGCAACGGACTAGCGGCCTACAATGAGCAGTTCTTC CASSNGLAAYNEQFF
NA TRBJ1-3 TRBV6-1 NA TGTGCCAGCAGTGAAATTATGGCAGGGACTGGAAACACCATATATTTT CASSEIMAGTGNTIYF
TRBD2 TRBJ2-1 TRBV9 NA TGTGCCAGCAGCGATGGGACTAGCGGACCTTTTGTGCAGTTCTTC CASSDGTSGPFVQFF
NA TRBJ2-5 TRBV6-1 NA TGTGCCAGCACGCGGAGCCAAGAGACCCAGTACTTC CASTRSQETQYF
TRBD2 TRBJ2-7 TRBV4-1 NA TGCGCCAGCAGCCAGGGACTAGCGGTGTCCTACGAGCAGTACTTC CASSQGLAVSYEQYF
TRBD1 TRBJ2-7 TRBV7-2 NA TGTGCCAGCAGCTTAGGGCAGGGGGCCTACGAGCAGTACTTC CASSLGQGAYEQYF
NA TRBJ1-1 TRBV5-1 NA TGCGCCAGCAGTGTTGCACAGGGGAACACTGAAGCTTTCTTT CASSVAQGNTEAFF
TRBD1 TRBJ1-1 TRBV6-1 NA TGTGCCAGCAGCAGGGGGCCTCACACTGAAGCTTTCTTT CASSRGPHTEAFF